This T cell receptor (beta chain) was captured by sequencing in a study of shared clonotypes between healthy human individuals. Study-wide context: Per-donor plates numbered three CD4 naive, three CD4 memory, two CD8 naive and one CD8 memory.

On this clone: Its antigen remains unknown.

The assay was carried out at the deep level. Produced via immunoSEQ multiplex PCR; TCRdb's table is partial and in-frame only. Counted here are about 600,000 clones, roughly 98% occurring once; the ten biggest clones make up 0.3%. Study-wide results and caveats: Non-shared clonotypes showed lower generation probabilities than clonotypes common to all four donors. The represented genetic and exposure-history diversity was limited by the small number of donors.

Only CD45RO-negative cells positively selected for CCR7 counted as naive CD8 cells, so terminally differentiated effector memory CD45RA+ cells were excluded. Material for sequencing was naive CD8+ T cells sorted from blood. The sequence was collected from a man aged 25 to 40 in good health.

Here the CDR3 reads CASSWDGTGTADTQYF. The CDR3 coding sequence is TGCGCCAGCAGCTGGGATGGGACAGGGACGGCAGATACGCAGTATTTT. The rearrangement links TRBV5-1 to TRBJ2-3; 9 bases are shared with TRBD1. The CDR3 loop spans 16 amino acids. J gave up 4 bases and V 3 bases, and 9 bases lay outside the gene matches. Germline V lookup: CDR1 SGHRS, CDR2 YFSETQ.